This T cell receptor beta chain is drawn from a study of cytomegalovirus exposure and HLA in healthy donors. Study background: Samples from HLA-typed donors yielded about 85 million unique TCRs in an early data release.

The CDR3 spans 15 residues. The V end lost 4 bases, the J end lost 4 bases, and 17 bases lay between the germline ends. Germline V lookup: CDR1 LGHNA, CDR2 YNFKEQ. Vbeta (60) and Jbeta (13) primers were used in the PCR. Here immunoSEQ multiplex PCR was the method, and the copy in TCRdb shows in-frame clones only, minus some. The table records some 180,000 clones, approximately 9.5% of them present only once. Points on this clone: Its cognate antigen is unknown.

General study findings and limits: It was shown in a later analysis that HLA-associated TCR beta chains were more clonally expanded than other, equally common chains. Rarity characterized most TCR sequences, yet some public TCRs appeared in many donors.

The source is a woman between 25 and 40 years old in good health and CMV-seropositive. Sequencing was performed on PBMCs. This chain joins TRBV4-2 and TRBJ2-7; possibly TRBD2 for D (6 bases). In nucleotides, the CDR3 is TGTGCCAGCAGCCCGGGGAATAGAGGGAGGTACGAGCAGTACTTC. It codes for CASSPGNRGRYEQYF.